The sequence of this TCR beta chain was determined in a study of blood T cell repertoires in COVID-19. The overall study: There were acute and convalescent COVID-19 samples, and they came from the United States, Italy and Spain. T cells, B-cell-depleted T cells, or PBMCs provided the cDNA or gDNA that served as material.

Clones were read by immunoSEQ multiplex PCR, and TCRdb kept only the in-frame ones, dropping some. Altogether approximately 79,000 clones are present, roughly 91% being singletons, with the ten largest covering 0.5% to 0.7%. This CDR3 has 14 amino acids. V was clipped by 0 bases and J by 3 bases, with 8 bases between them. Germline-derived CDR1 and CDR2 are LGHNA and YNFKEQ. The J gene is TRBJ1-2, the V gene TRBV4-2, with D tentatively TRBD1 (5 bases). The source is a man in his sixties with acute or convalescent COVID-19. The sample comprised peripheral blood. The chain's CDR3 is CASSQDGGDYGYTF. For the CDR3, the DNA is TGTGCCAGCAGCCAAGATGGGGGGGACTATGGCTACACCTTC.